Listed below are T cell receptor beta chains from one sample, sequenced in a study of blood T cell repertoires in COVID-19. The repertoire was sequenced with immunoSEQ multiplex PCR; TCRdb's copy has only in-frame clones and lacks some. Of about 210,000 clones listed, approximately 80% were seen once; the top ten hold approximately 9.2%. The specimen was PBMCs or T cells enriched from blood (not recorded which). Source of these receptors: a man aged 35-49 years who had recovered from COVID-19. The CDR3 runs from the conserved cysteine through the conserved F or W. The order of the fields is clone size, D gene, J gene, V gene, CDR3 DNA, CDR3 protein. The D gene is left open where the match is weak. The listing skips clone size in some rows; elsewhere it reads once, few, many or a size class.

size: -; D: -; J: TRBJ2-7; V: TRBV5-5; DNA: TGTGCCAGCAGCTTTAGACTTATCGGGTCCTTACGTAGCTACGAGCAGTACTTC; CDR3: CASSFRLIGSLRSYEQYF
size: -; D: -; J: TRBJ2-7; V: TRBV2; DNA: TGTGCCAACTCGATAGCGGTCCCTTTGGAGCAGTACTTC; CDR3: CANSIAVPLEQYF
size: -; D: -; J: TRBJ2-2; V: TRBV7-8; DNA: TGTGCCAGCAGCTTAGCTAGCGGGAACACCGGGGAGCTGTTTTTT; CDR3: CASSLASGNTGELFF
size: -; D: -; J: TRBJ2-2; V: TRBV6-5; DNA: TGTGCCAGCAGTTACTCAACAGGGAACACCGGGGAGCTGTTTTTT; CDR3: CASSYSTGNTGELFF
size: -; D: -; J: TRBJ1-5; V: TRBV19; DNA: TGTGCCAGTAGTATATTCGGGGTCGTGGTGGATCAGCCCCAGCATTTT; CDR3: CASSIFGVVVDQPQHF
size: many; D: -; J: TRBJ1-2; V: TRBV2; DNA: TGTGCCAGCAGTGAAAGGCAGGTCTATGGCTACACCTTC; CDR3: CASSERQVYGYTF
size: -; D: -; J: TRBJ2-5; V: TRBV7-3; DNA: TGTGCCAGCAGCTTGGCCGGGGGTGGAGAGACCCAGTACTTC; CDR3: CASSLAGGGETQYF
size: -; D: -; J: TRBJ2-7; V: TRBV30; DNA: TGTGCCTCCAACAGGGGGGGGGCCTACGAGCAGTACTTC; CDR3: CASNRGGAYEQYF
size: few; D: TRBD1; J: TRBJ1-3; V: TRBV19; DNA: TGTGCCAGTAGTATCATCCGGACAGGACCTTCCTCTGGAAACACCATATATTTT; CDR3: CASSIIRTGPSSGNTIYF
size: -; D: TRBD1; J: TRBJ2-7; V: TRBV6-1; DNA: TGTGCCAGCAGTGAAGGAGACAGGGGGCTTTACGAGCAGTACTTC; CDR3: CASSEGDRGLYEQYF
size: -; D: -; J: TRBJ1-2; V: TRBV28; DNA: TGTGCCAGCAGACGACCAGGGGAATCTGGCTACACCTTC; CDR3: CASRRPGESGYTF
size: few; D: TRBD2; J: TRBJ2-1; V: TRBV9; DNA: TGTGCCAGCAGCGCCGAAATGGGGACTAGCGGTTACAATGAGCAGTTCTTC; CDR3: CASSAEMGTSGYNEQFF
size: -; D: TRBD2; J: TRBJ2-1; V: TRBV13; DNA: TGTGCCAGCAGGCCGGGACTAGGGCATAATGAGCAGTTCTTC; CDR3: CASRPGLGHNEQFF
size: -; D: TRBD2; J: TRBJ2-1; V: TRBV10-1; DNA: TGCGCCAGCAGTCGACTAGCGGGGGGGCTCAATGAGCAGTTCTTC; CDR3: CASSRLAGGLNEQFF
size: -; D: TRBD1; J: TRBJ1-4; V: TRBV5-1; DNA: TGCGCCAGCAGCTTCCAACTGACAGGGAATGAAAAACTGTTTTTT; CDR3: CASSFQLTGNEKLFF
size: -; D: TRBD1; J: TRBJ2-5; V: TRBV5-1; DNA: TGCGCCAGCAGCTCCGGACAGGTAGGGGAGACCCAGTACTTC; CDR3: CASSSGQVGETQYF
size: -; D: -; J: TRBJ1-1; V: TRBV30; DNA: TGTGCCTGGAGTATAGGACTTTTGGGGTATCTCGGCACTGAAGCTTTCTTT; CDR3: CAWSIGLLGYLGTEAFF
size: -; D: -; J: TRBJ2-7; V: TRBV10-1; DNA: TGCGCCAGCAGTGATGAGGGTATTAAGTACGAGCAGTACTTC; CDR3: CASSDEGIKYEQYF
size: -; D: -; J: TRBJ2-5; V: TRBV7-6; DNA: TGTGCCAGCAGCTTAGTTAGGACAGTTCAAGAGACCCAGTACTTC; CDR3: CASSLVRTVQETQYF
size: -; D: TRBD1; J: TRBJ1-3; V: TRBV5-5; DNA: TGTGCCAGCAGCTCAGGGGGTTTGGGTAACACCATATATTTT; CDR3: CASSSGGLGNTIYF
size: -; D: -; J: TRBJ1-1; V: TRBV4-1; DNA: TGCGCCAGCAGCCTAAGCCTATCCGGGACACTACGAAACACTGAAGCTTTCTTT; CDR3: CASSLSLSGTLRNTEAFF
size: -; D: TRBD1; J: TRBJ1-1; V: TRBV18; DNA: TGTGCCAGCTCACCACCTAGACAGGGGGCAACTGAAGCTTTCTTT; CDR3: CASSPPRQGATEAFF
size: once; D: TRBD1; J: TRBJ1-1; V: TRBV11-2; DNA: TGTGCCAGCAGACGGACAGGGGTGGGCACTGAAGCTTTCTTT; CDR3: CASRRTGVGTEAFF
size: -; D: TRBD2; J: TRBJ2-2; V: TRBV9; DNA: TGTGCCAGCAGCGTAGTAGCGGGGGGGCCGGTCGGGGAGCTGTTTTTT; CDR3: CASSVVAGGPVGELFF
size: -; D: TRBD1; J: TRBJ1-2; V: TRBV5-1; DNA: TGCGCCAGCAGCTTGGCGGGGGACAGGGGTTATGGCTACACCTTC; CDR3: CASSLAGDRGYGYTF
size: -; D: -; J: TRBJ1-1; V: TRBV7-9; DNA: TGTGCCAGCAGCCCAGGGACTTTTAGAGGCCCTGAAGCTTTCTTT; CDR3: CASSPGTFRGPEAFF
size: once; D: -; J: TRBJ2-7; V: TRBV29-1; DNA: TGCAGCGCTGCCGGGTCCCCTCTCTCTCGCGAGACCTACGAGCAGTACTTC; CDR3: CSAAGSPLSRETYEQYF
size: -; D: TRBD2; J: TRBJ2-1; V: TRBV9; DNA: TGTGCCAGCAGCCTCACTAGCGGGGGCCCTTCCTACAATGAGCAGTTCTTC; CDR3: CASSLTSGGPSYNEQFF
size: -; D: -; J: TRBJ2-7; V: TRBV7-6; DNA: TGTGCCAGCAGCTTAGTTGCGAGTTTTAGCGAGCAGTACTTC; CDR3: CASSLVASFSEQYF
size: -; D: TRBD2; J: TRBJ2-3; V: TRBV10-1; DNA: TGCGCCAGCAGTGATAGTCTAGCGGGGGATGTAACGCAGTATTTT; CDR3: CASSDSLAGDVTQYF
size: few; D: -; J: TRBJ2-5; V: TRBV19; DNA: TGTGCCAGTAGTAGCGGGCGGGAGACCCAGTACTTC; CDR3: CASSSGRETQYF
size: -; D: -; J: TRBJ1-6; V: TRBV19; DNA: TGTGCCAGTACCGGAGAGTATAATTCACCCCTCCACTTT; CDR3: CASTGEYNSPLHF
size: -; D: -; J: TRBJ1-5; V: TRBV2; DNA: TGTGCCAGCAGGACAGATTATAGCAATCAGCCCCAGCATTTT; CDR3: CASRTDYSNQPQHF
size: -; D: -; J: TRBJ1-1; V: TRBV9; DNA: TGTGCCAGCACCCAATACGGGGGAAGGACTGAAGCTTTCTTT; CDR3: CASTQYGGRTEAFF
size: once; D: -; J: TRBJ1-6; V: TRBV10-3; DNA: TGTGCCATCTCCCAAGCCAATAATTCACCCCTCCACTTT; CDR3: CAISQANNSPLHF
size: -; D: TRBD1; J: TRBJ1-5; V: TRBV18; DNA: TGTGCCAGCTCACCAGGGACAGGTGGCAATCAGCCCCAGCATTTT; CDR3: CASSPGTGGNQPQHF
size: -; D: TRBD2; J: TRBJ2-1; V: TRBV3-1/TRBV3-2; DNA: TGTGCCAGCAGTGCGGGAGGTATCCACAATGAGCAGTTCTTC; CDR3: CASSAGGIHNEQFF
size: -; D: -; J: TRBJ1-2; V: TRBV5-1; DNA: TGCGCCAGCAGCGCGGGGGGATTTGGCTACACCTTC; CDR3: CASSAGGFGYTF
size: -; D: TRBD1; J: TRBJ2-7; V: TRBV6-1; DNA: TGTGCCAGCAGTGAAGCGAATAATGACAGGGTGTCAATCTCCTACGAGCAGTACTTC; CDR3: CASSEANNDRVSISYEQYF
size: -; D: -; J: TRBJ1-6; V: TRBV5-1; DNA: TGCGCCAGCAGCTCGGCTGGGGGGGACTCCTATAATTCACCCCTCCACTTT; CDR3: CASSSAGGDSYNSPLHF
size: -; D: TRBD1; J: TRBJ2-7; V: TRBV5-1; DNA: TGCGCCAGCAGCTTGGGCAGGGGGTTCGAGCAGTACTTC; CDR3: CASSLGRGFEQYF
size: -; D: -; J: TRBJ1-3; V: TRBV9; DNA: TGTGCCAGCAGCCCCGGGTCTGGAAACACCATATATTTT; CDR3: CASSPGSGNTIYF
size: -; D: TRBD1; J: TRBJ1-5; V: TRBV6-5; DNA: TGTGCCAGCAGCGGGACAGGGAATCAGCCCCAGCATTTT; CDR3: CASSGTGNQPQHF
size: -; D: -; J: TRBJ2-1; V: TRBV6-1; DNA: TGTGCCAGCACCCCACGCGGAAACAATGAGCAGTTCTTC; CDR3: CASTPRGNNEQFF
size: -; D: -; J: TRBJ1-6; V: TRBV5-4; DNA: TGTGCCAGCAGCCTAAAGGGGAGGGGTTCCTATAATTCACCCCTCCACTTT; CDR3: CASSLKGRGSYNSPLHF
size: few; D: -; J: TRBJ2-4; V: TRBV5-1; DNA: TGCGCCAGCGGCCCCGAGGCAGGGGGGAACATTCAGTACTTC; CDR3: CASGPEAGGNIQYF
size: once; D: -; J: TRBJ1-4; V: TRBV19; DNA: TGTGCCAGTAGTGCGGGCACCGGGACATTAGAAAAACTGTTTTTT; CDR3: CASSAGTGTLEKLFF